This TCR beta chain was captured in a study of cytomegalovirus exposure and HLA in healthy donors (dated by TCRdb to the late 2010s). For the study in its entirety: An earlier analysis of about 530 of the donors reported around 280 Gb of sequence data and 100 million to 120 million unique TCR beta sequences obtained from roughly 170 million T cells. Across around 400 genotyped donors of the cohort, an average of approximately 240,000 unique TCR beta nucleotide sequences per donor were sequenced, and roughly a sixth of those sequences were non-productive. To predict cytomegalovirus infection status, the study combined high-throughput TCR immunosequencing, statistical association of individual TCRs with disease status, and machine learning. An earlier analysis of fewer than 700 of the donors applied high-throughput TCR beta sequencing to assess whether each TCR beta V gene segment acted as functional or pseudogenic. All discovery cohort repertoires had been generated using a single sequencing platform. Roughly five DR-DQ haplotypes were handled as single units for association and clustering because linkage in the cohort was strong. Donor age, sex, ethnicity and CMV serostatus were collected together with the repertoire data. A later genetic analysis used genome-wide SNP genotypes for about three fifths of the 666 donors, treating that subset as a discovery cohort. In a later analysis, previously published TCR beta repertoires from roughly 710 donors were re-analyzed and high-resolution HLA genotyping was added so that TCR occurrence patterns could be studied. The study profiled the T cell repertoires of about 640 subjects by immunosequencing and related them to cytomegalovirus serostatus. Around 330 gigabases of sequencing data and around 88 million unique TCR sequences made up an early release that covered around 640 HLA-typed donors. Rather than drawing on any new phenotypic data, the later analysis identified candidate immune exposures from TCR beta sequences and the way those sequences occurred across donors. In addition to the first cohort of 500 to 850 subjects, a separate validation cohort of some 120 different subjects was used. Both class I and class II loci were covered by HLA typing, at four-digit resolution. The genetic ancestry cluster associated with self-reported Caucasian donors included 81% of the 398 genotyped donors. The number of donors typed differed by locus, with 629-630 for A, B, C, DRB1 and DQB1, roughly 550 for DQA1, about 610 for DPA1, and under 490 for DPB1. The study aimed to test whether signatures of past pathogen exposure could be identified by cataloging public T cell receptors. Here is what the overall study found, with its caveats: The sequencing pipeline was judged likely to have produced a cluster of highly shared sequence variants as a technical artifact. This cohort had only TCR beta chains sequenced, and the lack of alpha or paired-chain data limited which features could be detected. The classifier was reported to diagnose cytomegalovirus status with high specificity and sensitivity in both the original and validation cohorts. The only immune exposure information available for the cohort was CMV serostatus. HLA typing was unavailable for some donors at each locus, so association tests used only the typed subset. Because counts were too low, roughly 16 rarely observed V segments, including chromosome 9 orphons, were excluded from the earlier analysis of 587 of the donors. In a later genetic analysis, a missense DCLRE1C variant was associated with V-gene and J-gene trimming of TCR beta chains, and the association was replicated in an independent cohort. In a later genetic analysis, fewer N-insertions in productive TCRs were reported among donors in an Asian-associated ancestry cluster than the roughly 640-donor mean. A later analysis found that HLA-associated TCR beta chains were more clonally expanded and had lower generation probabilities than equally common non-associated chains. Correlated functional status among segregating V segments might be attributable to linkage disequilibrium, but an unknown experimental factor could not be ruled out. Most TCR sequences were seen in very few donors, while some public TCRs were found in many individuals. A later analysis found that TCR association rates varied across HLA loci, with DRB1 alleles showing the most associated TCRs and HLA-C alleles the fewest. A further reported finding was that TCR beta sequences accurately predicted the HLA-A and HLA-B alleles for most subjects in the first cohort. A later analysis reported that several top co-occurrence clusters appeared linked to parvovirus B19, influenza, CMV and Epstein-Barr virus. Presence/absence analyses assumed roughly uniform sequencing depth across donors, an assumption that may not hold. According to the authors, the approach could potentially be generalized to other disease states and immunological phenotypes. In an earlier analysis of about 600 of the donors, most TCR beta V segments appeared in productive rearrangements about 87% or about 30% of the time, broadly matching IMGT annotations. A total of 150 or so TCR beta chains were listed by the study as associated with cytomegalovirus. When HLA alleles, especially DR and DQ, strongly co-occurred, TCR associations were difficult to assign to individual alleles. In vitro tests confirmed that a few of the cytomegalovirus-associated TCR beta chains recognize cytomegalovirus antigens. The 87-base-pair reads could not distinguish some IMGT-functional V segments, including TRBV6-2 and TRBV6-3, so those segments were excluded. According to a later analysis, most CMV-associated TCR beta chains appeared to be HLA-restricted, and the HLA associations seemed to be driven largely by CMV exposure. Specific HLA alleles were associated with over 15,000 TCR beta sequences at a false discovery rate of 0.05 in a later analysis.

The cohort consisted of 670 or so healthy bone marrow donors. At the time of sampling, every cohort member was nominally healthy, though immune exposures that went unrecorded were likely present. The donor tested CMV seronegative, placing the donor among the 350 or so seronegative members of the cohort. A peripheral blood sample was collected from each donor, and TCR beta sequencing was performed on peripheral blood mononuclear cells. Genomic DNA extraction from the blood cell samples was performed with the Qiagen DNeasy Blood Extraction Kit. From its cysteine to its phenylalanine, the CDR3 spans 14 amino acids. The only DNA kept is the CDR3, 42 bases in frame from the first base. Per the germline V gene (reference sequence), SEHNR is the CDR1 and FQNEAQ is the CDR2. For this chain, trimming is 5 bases at the V end and 9 bases at the J end, and the number of junction bases without a gene match is 8.

Concerning this clone itself: There is no known antigen for this receptor. Base qualities are missing; no much larger clone stands one base away.

Library preparation used the immunoSEQ multiplex PCR assay. The multiplex PCR relied on a mix of 60 forward primers for TCR Vbeta segments and 13 reverse primers for TCR Jbeta segments. A multiplex PCR assay on genomic DNA amplified the CDR3 region of rearranged TCR beta genes. The Illumina HiSeq System was used to sequence the amplified TCR beta libraries as 87-base-pair reads. The published analysis was carried out like this. In a later analysis, 77 million or so unique TCR beta chains were counted across the approximately 670 repertoires, and roughly 11 million of these chains were shared by at least two donors. To remove PCR and sequencing errors, raw reads were error-corrected and collapsed into unique sequences using a nearest-neighbor algorithm that merged closely related sequences. V, D and J gene segments were assigned by aligning CDR3 sequences to IMGT reference sequences. For a sequence to be retained, at least a six-nucleotide match to both a V gene segment and a J gene segment was required. Rearrangements were called productive when the CDR3 lacked stop codons and stayed in frame with V and J; all others were non-productive. CDR3 was defined according to IMGT convention as the region running from the second conserved V-encoded cysteine to the conserved J-encoded phenylalanine. The earlier analysis of approximately 590 of the donors excluded any sequence lacking an unambiguous match to a single V gene segment. An earlier analysis of approximately 590 of the donors called V segments functional above 56.7% productive rearrangements and segregating when the between-donor standard deviation exceeded 5%. A statistical classification framework was built to diagnose cytomegalovirus status from the catalog of TCR beta chain sequences. A later analysis assigned V and J genes by comparing TCR nucleotide sequences with IMGT/GENE-DB human TR gene sequences. Using the TCRdist pipeline, a later analysis assigned CDR3 sequences along with most-parsimonious VDJ recombination scenarios. In a later analysis, each TCR beta chain was defined by its CDR3 amino acid sequence together with its V-gene family, and reads lacking a unique V-gene family were excluded. To address suspected cross-contamination and a sequencing artifact, a later analysis removed around 600 highly shared, low-generation-probability nucleotide sequences. A later analysis calculated a clonal expansion index for each public chain from normalized within-repertoire ranks of inferred template counts. In a later analysis, generation probabilities were computed with a VDJ recombination model fitted to out-of-frame rearrangements, and the resulting probabilities were checked against IGoR. A later analysis scored TCR-TCR, TCR-HLA and TCR-CMV co-occurrence with hypergeometric tests, applying a repertoire-size bias correction to TCR pairs. False discovery rates were estimated in a later analysis by permuting HLA or CMV assignments 20 times. In a later analysis, co-occurring TCRs were grouped using DBSCAN, with TCRdist sequence similarity added in when clustering inside HLA-allele-positive subsets. For co-occurrence clustering, repertoires with fewer than 30,000 or more than 120,000 public chains were excluded, along with roughly 5 repertoires with anomalous nucleotide sharing. The source is immuneACCESS, and TCRdb retained only in-frame sequences with V and J called. Part of the clones is not carried over; for the studies checked, unresolved V genes explain less than half of this, and the remainder is unexplained. The D gene and trimming were derived from the DNA, and the V and J assignments and clone size from that table. Counted in this sample were under 200,000 clones; around 80% of them appeared once. About 1.7% of the sample belongs to the ten largest clones.

The chain was built from TRBV7-9 and TRBJ1-5, with TRBD1 matching 9 junction bases. The receptor comes from a woman aged 18 to 35 in good health and CMV-seronegative. Sequenced input: PBMCs. The CDR3 in this case is CASSPGQGLRPQHF. The nucleotide sequence is given as TGTGCCAGCAGCCCAGGACAGGGGTTACGGCCCCAGCATTTT.